These 18 T cell receptor beta chains originate from one sample sequenced in a study of blood T cell repertoires in COVID-19. Assay: immunoSEQ multiplex PCR; the TCRdb copy retains only in-frame clones and omits some. Here the sample spans some 91,000 clones, 75% to 95% being singletons. The sequenced sample was peripheral blood. These receptors all stem from a man in his fifties or sixties with acute or convalescent COVID-19.

This chain uses TRBV7-4 with TRBJ1-5, with 8 nucleotides matching TRBD1. This CDR3 is 17 amino acids long. The V gene end was trimmed by 4 bases and the J gene end by 2 bases; junction bases not matched to a gene: 10. Looked up from germline, CDR1 is SGHVT and CDR2 is SQSDAQ. The CDR3 is CASSSILDREGNQPQHF. CDR3 DNA: TGTGCCAGCAGCTCGATCCTGGACAGGGAGGGCAATCAGCCCCAGCATTTT.

J is TRBJ1-1 and V is TRBV2; D is possibly TRBD1 (5 bases). The CDR3 runs 14 residues. V lost 2 bases to trimming and J lost 5 bases, with 12 bases between them. Germline V gene data show CDR1 as SNHLY and CDR2 as FYNNEI. The CDR3 DNA reads as TGTGCCAGCAGTGAACAGGGCGGTGGAACTGAAGCTTTCTTT. This codes for CASSEQGGGTEAFF.

The genes are TRBV6-1 and TRBJ1-1, with a possible D match to TRBD1 (6 bases). Per germline, CDR1 MNHNS and CDR2 SASEGT. The CDR3 has 15 amino acids. V dropped 0 bases and J dropped 4 bases, with 12 bases sitting between them. CDR3 amino acids: CASSEAPGGGTEAFF. In DNA form, the CDR3 reads TGTGCCAGCAGTGAAGCGCCGGGGGGCGGCACTGAAGCTTTCTTT.

The DNA of the CDR3 is TGTGCCTGGACTCAACAGGGTTGGACTGAAGCTTTCTTT. It yields the protein CAWTQQGWTEAFF. The rearrangement links TRBV30 to TRBJ1-1; tentative D call: TRBD1 (6 bases). This CDR3 is 13 amino acids long. V dropped 4 bases and J dropped 5 bases, with 14 bases sitting between them. The V gene's germline CDR1 is GTSNPN and CDR2 SVGIG (reference sequence).

The V gene is TRBV18, the J gene TRBJ2-1; TRBD1 might be the D (6 bases). From germline, CDR1 is KGHSH and CDR2 LQKENI. The CDR3 loop spans 14 amino acids. V lost 1 base and J 8 bases, leaving 12 bases between the germline ends. The CDR3 DNA reads as TGTGCCAGCTCACCACGGACAGCAATTGATGAGCAGTTCTTC. Its protein product is CASSPRTAIDEQFF.

Of note for this clone: Mismatch with germline at one junction end may stem from a read error. In DNA, the CDR3 is TGTGCCAGCTCACTGGACAGGGAGAGGATCTTC. It translates to CASSLDRERIF. The chain recombines TRBV18 with TRBJ2-1, with 8 bases aligning to TRBD1. Per germline, CDR1 KGHSH and CDR2 LQKENI. CDR3 length: 11 residues.

The J gene is TRBJ1-1, the V gene TRBV9; D gene unclear. The CDR3 contains 13 residues. Trimming removed 0 bases at V and 7 bases at J, with 10 bases between. CDR1 is SGDLS, CDR2 YYNGEE, per germline. The CDR3 DNA reads as TGTGCCAGCAGCGTAGTTGAAACCAGTGAAGCTTTCTTT. Amino acids: CASSVVETSEAFF.

V and J are TRBV7-6 and TRBJ2-3, with no clear D. Germline-derived CDR1 and CDR2 are SGHVS and FNYEAQ. CDR3 size: 13 residues. V gave up 0 bases and J gave up 2 bases, with 3 bases separating them. This CDR3 is CASSLAVTDTQYF. CDR3 bases: TGTGCCAGCAGCTTAGCCGTCACAGATACGCAGTATTTT. Full variable domain (outside the CDR3, taken from reference TRBV7-6 and TRBJ2-3): GAGVSQSPRYKVTKRGQDVALRCDPISGHVSLYWYRQALGQGPEFLTYFNYEAQQDKSGLPNDRFSAERPEGSISTLTIQRTEQRDSAMYRCASSLAVTDTQYFGPGTRLTVL.

The chain links TRBV5-1 to TRBJ1-2, with 7 bases identical to TRBD1. V lost 4 bases, J lost 4 bases, and 7 bases stayed unmatched. The CDR3 is 14 amino acids. Germline V gene sequence: CDR1 SGHRS, CDR2 YFSETQ. The CDR3 DNA sequence: TGCGCCAGCAGCCCCCAAGGGGGCAGCTATGGCTACACCTTC. Encoded protein: CASSPQGGSYGYTF.

V is TRBV6-5 and J is TRBJ1-1, with 7 bases aligning to TRBD1. The CDR3 is 13 residues long. V trimming: 6 bases; J trimming: 3 bases; junction bases outside the gene matches: 4. Germline V gene sequence: CDR1 MNHEY, CDR2 SVGAGI. CDR3 protein: CASRPGQYTEAFF. In DNA, the CDR3 is TGTGCCAGCAGGCCGGGACAGTACACTGAAGCTTTCTTT.

The chain combines TRBV30 with TRBJ2-3; 8 nucleotides line up with TRBD2. The germline gives CDR1 GTSNPN, CDR2 SVGIG (reference sequence). With 5 bases clipped from V and 3 bases from J, the junction kept 7 bases outside the gene matches. CDR3 length equals 14 residues. CDR3 DNA: TGTGCCTGGGCGGGACTAGGACGGACAGATACGCAGTATTTT. It translates to CAWAGLGRTDTQYF.

This sequence joins TRBV4-2 and TRBJ1-2; D might be TRBD1 (6 bases). The CDR3 loop spans 16 amino acids. Germline V gene sequence: CDR1 LGHNA, CDR2 YNFKEQ. Trimming left V 4 bases short and J 5 bases short, with 20 bases between. The CDR3 loop reads CASSPQPGEGEYGYTF. In nucleotides, the CDR3 is TGTGCCAGCAGCCCTCAACCGGGCGAGGGGGAGTATGGCTACACCTTC.

The J gene is TRBJ2-2, the V gene TRBV24-1; D ambiguous. V was shortened by 5 bases and J by 0 bases, with 6 bases between the two germline ends. This CDR3 is 14 amino acids long. Germline values: CDR1 KGHDR, CDR2 SFDVKD. This CDR3 is CATSGQANTGELFF. The CDR3 coding sequence is TGTGCCACCAGTGGACAAGCGAACACCGGGGAGCTGTTTTTT.

For the CDR3, the DNA is TGTGCCAGCAGTGACATGACAGGGCTTGATACAGATACGCAGTATTTT. Its protein product is CASSDMTGLDTDTQYF. The rearrangement uses TRBV2 and TRBJ2-3; 7 positions match TRBD1. Germline V lookup: CDR1 SNHLY, CDR2 FYNNEI. There are 16 residues in the CDR3. Germline trimming cut 3 bases from V and 3 bases from J; bases unmatched to any gene: 9.

The V gene is TRBV3-1 (or the pseudogene TRBV3-2), the J gene TRBJ1-2; D not certain. V lost 0 bases to trimming and J lost 8 bases, with 10 bases between them. The CDR3 totals 13 residues. Germline CDR1 and CDR2: LGHDT and YNNKEL (reference sequence). The CDR3: CASSQDTNRGYTF. In DNA, the CDR3 is TGTGCCAGCAGCCAAGATACGAACAGAGGCTACACCTTC.

The CDR3 DNA reads as TGTGCCTCCTGGACGGGGACCGGGGAGCTGTTTTTT. Amino acid sequence: CASWTGTGELFF. The chain has TRBV30 and TRBJ2-2; D perhaps matches TRBD2 (5 bases). This CDR3 spans 12 amino acids. The V end lost 7 bases, the J end lost 5 bases, and 11 bases lay between the germline ends. Germline V gives CDR1 GTSNPN, CDR2 SVGIG (reference sequence).

V and J are TRBV5-1 and TRBJ1-3, with TRBD1 identical over 12 bases. The trim removed 4 bases at V and 2 bases at J, leaving 10 bases unmatched. The CDR3 extends over 18 amino acids. Germline CDR1 reads SGHRS; CDR2 reads YFSETQ. The CDR3: CASSHVPGQGAPGNTIYF. The DNA of the CDR3 is TGCGCCAGCAGCCACGTCCCGGGACAGGGGGCCCCTGGAAACACCATATATTTT.

V gene TRBV12-3 or TRBV12-4 combines with J gene TRBJ1-1, with D hard to call. This CDR3 has 11 amino acids. V gave up 4 bases and J gave up 10 bases, with 10 bases separating them. CDR3 sequence (DNA): TGTGCCAGCAGTTCCGGGGTAGGAGCTTTCTTT. Translated, it gives CASSSGVGAFF.